These 14 T cell receptor beta chains originate from one sample sequenced in a study of blood T cell repertoires in COVID-19. Profiling relied on immunoSEQ multiplex PCR, and the TCRdb table lists in-frame clones only, not all of them. The sample yields 210,000 or so clones, 85% to 90% seen once. The sequenced sample consisted of peripheral blood. All receptors derive from a man aged 18-30 years with active or convalescent COVID-19.

The chain uses TRBV6-4 and TRBJ1-2; tentative D call: TRBD1 (5 bases). V was cut by 2 bases and J by 7 bases, with 20 bases left in between. Germline CDR1 reads MRHNA; CDR2 reads SNTAGT. CDR3 length: 16 amino acids. CDR3 DNA sequence: TGTGCCAGCAGTGACAGGGGATCGACGGGGGGAGGTGGCTACACCTTC. Its protein is CASSDRGSTGGGGYTF.

The chain links TRBV27 to TRBJ1-2, with D possibly TRBD1 on 5 matching bases. Germline V CDR1 and CDR2: MNHEY, SMNVEV (reference sequence). This CDR3 has 15 amino acids. Trimming stripped 5 bases from V and 5 bases from J, with 18 bases between. CDR3 region: CASSLRQTSPYGYTF. CDR3 coding DNA: TGTGCCAGCAGTCTCAGACAGACCAGTCCTTATGGCTACACCTTC.

The chain joins TRBV7-2 to TRBJ2-1, with 10 bases identical to TRBD2. J was trimmed by 4 bases and V by 0 bases; bases with no gene match: 3. Germline lookup yields CDR1 SGHTA and CDR2 FQGNSA. This CDR3 region has 16 residues. The CDR3 DNA is TGTGCCAGCAGCTTAGCCGCTAGCGGGGGATACAATGAGCAGTTCTTC. Residues: CASSLAASGGYNEQFF.

This chain's CDR3 is CSVRPGTSGPTEAFF. In DNA, the CDR3 is TGCAGCGTCCGACCTGGGACATCAGGACCCACTGAAGCTTTCTTT. V is TRBV29-1 and J is TRBJ1-1; a possible D gene is TRBD1 (6 bases). This CDR3 region has 15 residues. With 6 bases removed from V and 4 bases from J, the gap between germline ends came to 21 bases. CDR1 is SQVTM, CDR2 ANQGSEA, per germline. Variable domain in full (rest from reference TRBV29-1 and TRBJ1-1): SAVISQKPSRDICQRGTSLTIQCQVDSQVTMMFWYRQQPGQSLTLIATANQGSEATYESGFVIDKFPISRPNLTFSTLTVSNMSPEDSSIYLCSVRPGTSGPTEAFFGQGTRLTVV.

Concerning this clone: Other nucleotide sequences in the sample specify the same CDR3. This rearrangement joins TRBV5-4 to TRBJ1-2; 7 positions match TRBD1. The length of the CDR3 is 14 residues. In germline, CDR1 is SGHNT, CDR2 YYREEE (reference sequence). Trimming cost V 0 bases and J 2 bases; bases outside gene matches: 1. CDR3 residues: CASSLEGANYGYTF. Written as DNA, the CDR3 is TGTGCCAGCAGCTTGGAGGGGGCAAACTATGGCTACACCTTC.

This clone occurred many times. The chain employs TRBV25-1 and TRBJ2-7; 8 positions match TRBD2. Germline values: CDR1 MGHDK, CDR2 SYGVNS. Trimming took 1 base from V and 5 from J; bases not matched to a gene: 16. The CDR3 extends over 18 amino acids. Here the CDR3 DNA reads TGTGCCAGCAGTGAATTATCGGGGGGGCGCGGGCCAAGGAACGAGCAGTACTTC. Protein: CASSELSGGRGPRNEQYF.

The V call is TRBV7-9, the J call TRBJ1-2, with D possibly matching TRBD1 (5 bases). The CDR3 contains 15 residues. The germline CDR1 and CDR2 sequences are SEHNR and FQNEAQ (reference sequence). With 5 bases removed from V and 4 bases from J, the gap between germline ends came to 17 bases. The CDR3 loop is CASSRGGALSYGYTF. The CDR3 DNA reads as TGTGCCAGCAGCCGGGGAGGGGCCCTGAGCTATGGCTACACCTTC. The whole variable domain, remainder taken from reference TRBV7-9 and TRBJ1-2, is DTGVSQNPRHKITKRGQNVTFRCDPISEHNRLYWYRQTLGQGPEFLTYFQNEAQLEKSRLLSDRFSAERPKGSFSTLEIQRTEQGDSAMYLCASSRGGALSYGYTFGSGTRLTVV.

V and J are TRBV2 and TRBJ1-5, with D possibly TRBD1 on 5 matching bases. The V and J ends lost 7 bases and 3 bases respectively, with 16 bases between them. The germline V gene has CDR1 SNHLY and CDR2 FYNNEI. The CDR3 is 15 amino acids. The CDR3 DNA reads TGTGCCAGCACGGCAGGGTTGGGGTCCAATCAGCCCCAGCATTTT. It codes for CASTAGLGSNQPQHF.

The rearrangement uses TRBV27 and TRBJ2-3, with TRBD2 identical over 10 bases. This CDR3 region has 15 residues. Germline V gene sequence: CDR1 MNHEY, CDR2 SMNVEV (reference sequence). J gave up 5 bases and V 5 bases, and 7 bases lay outside the gene matches. The CDR3 DNA follows: TGTGCCAGCAGTCCCTCTAGACTAGCGGGAGATACGCAGTATTTT. Translating gives CASSPSRLAGDTQYF.

The rearrangement links TRBV27 to TRBJ2-7, with 7 bases that match TRBD1. The germline V gene encodes CDR1 MNHEY and CDR2 SMNVEV (reference sequence). V was pared by 5 bases and J by 5 bases, with 9 bases of the junction left unmatched. This CDR3 has 14 amino acids. CDR3 sequence reads: CASSLWTGPNEQYF. In nucleotides, the CDR3 is TGTGCCAGCAGTCTCTGGACAGGCCCTAACGAGCAGTACTTC.

The chain joins TRBV23-1 to TRBJ2-1, with TRBD2 matching over 11 bases. TRBV23-1 is sorted into the ORF group, with uncertain function. The CDR3 sequence is 20 residues long. V lost 0 bases to trimming and J lost 10 bases; unmatched junction nucleotides: 20. The CDR3: CASSQSRHHSGRALFAEQFF. The CDR3 DNA sequence: TGCGCCAGCAGTCAATCCAGACATCATAGCGGGAGGGCCTTATTTGCCGAGCAGTTCTTC.

This chain links TRBV29-1 with TRBJ2-3, with TRBD1 matching 8 bases. The V gene's germline CDR1 is SQVTM and CDR2 ANQGSEA. This CDR3 has 12 amino acids. Trimming took 8 bases from V and 6 from J; bases not matched to a gene: 7. The CDR3 sequence is CSFRQGRDTQYF. CDR3 in DNA: TGCAGCTTTCGACAGGGGAGGGATACGCAGTATTTT.

The rearrangement joins TRBV6-5 to TRBJ2-7; 8 bases are a match to TRBD1. This CDR3 region has 14 residues. The ends lost 5 bases at V and 3 bases at J; junction bases unmatched: 6. The V gene's germline CDR1 is MNHEY and CDR2 SVGAGI. The CDR3 sequence: CASSRRTGGYEQYF. The CDR3 DNA is TGTGCCAGCAGTCGCCGAACAGGGGGCTACGAGCAGTACTTC.

The CDR3 DNA sequence: TGTGCCAGCAGCGTCTCCGGGACTAGCGGAATCTACGAGCAGTACTTC. Protein: CASSVSGTSGIYEQYF. The rearrangement links TRBV9 to TRBJ2-7, with TRBD2 matching 11 bases. The junction had 7 bases not matched to a gene; V was cut back by 2 bases and J by 3 bases. CDR3 length equals 16 residues. Germline-derived CDR1 and CDR2 are SGDLS and YYNGEE.